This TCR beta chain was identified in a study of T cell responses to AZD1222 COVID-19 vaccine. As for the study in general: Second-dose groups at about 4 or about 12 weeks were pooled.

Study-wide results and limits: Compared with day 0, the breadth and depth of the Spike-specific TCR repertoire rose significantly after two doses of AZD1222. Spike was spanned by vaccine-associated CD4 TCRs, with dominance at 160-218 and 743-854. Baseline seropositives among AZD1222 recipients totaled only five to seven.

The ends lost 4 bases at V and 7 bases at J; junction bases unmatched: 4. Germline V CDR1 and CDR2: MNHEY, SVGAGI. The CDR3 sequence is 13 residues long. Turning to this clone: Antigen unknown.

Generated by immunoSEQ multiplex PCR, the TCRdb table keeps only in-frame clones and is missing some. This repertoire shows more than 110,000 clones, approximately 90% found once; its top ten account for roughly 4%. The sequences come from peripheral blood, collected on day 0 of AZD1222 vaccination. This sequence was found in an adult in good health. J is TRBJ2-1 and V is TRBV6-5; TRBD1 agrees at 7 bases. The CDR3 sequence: CASSSADRNEQFF. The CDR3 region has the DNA TGTGCCAGCAGTTCCGCGGACAGGAATGAGCAGTTCTTC.